Listed here are 19 T cell receptor beta chains from one sample, sequenced in a study of identical twins. A single record per CDR3 protein comes from TCRdb applying MiXCR to the 5' RACE reads. The sample holds some 600,000 distinct CDR3 sequences; 7.1% are singletons and the top ten take roughly 1.6%. These data are also associated with another study on yellow fever vaccine responses in identical twins.

The specimen was PBMCs. The receptors stem from a young woman in good health.

The chain is built from TRBV5-5 and TRBJ2-5; D might be TRBD1 or TRBD2, each matching 5 bases. This CDR3 region has 16 residues. Germline assignment: CDR1 SGHKS and CDR2 YYEKEE (reference sequence). V was clipped by 2 bases and J by 4 bases, with 18 bases between them. The CDR3 DNA reads TGTGCCAGCAGCTTTCGAACAATCCCAGGGAGAGAGACCCAGTACTTC. Protein: CASSFRTIPGRETQYF.

The chain joins TRBV6-2 or TRBV6-3 to TRBJ2-1; D possibly corresponds to TRBD2 (6 bases). Germline values: CDR1 MNHEY, CDR2 SVGEGT. The V gene lost 0 bases and the J gene lost 5 bases, with 11 bases spanning the gap. This CDR3 is 15 amino acids long. The DNA of the CDR3 is TGTGCCAGCAGTTACTCGCGGGGATTCAACAATGAGCAGTTCTTC. Residues: CASSYSRGFNNEQFF.

This clonotype was recorded at least ten times. This chain connects TRBV5-1 to TRBJ2-5; D is ambiguous. V lost 4 bases and J lost 0, with 7 bases in between. The germline gives CDR1 SGHRS, CDR2 YFSETQ. The CDR3 length is 13 residues. Here the CDR3 reads CASSPNDQETQYF. Written as DNA, the CDR3 is TGCGCCAGCAGCCCAAATGACCAAGAGACCCAGTACTTC.

The CDR3 DNA reads as TGCAGTGCTAGCGCGGACAGCTATCAGCCCCAGCATTTT. Translation gives CSASADSYQPQHF. V and J are TRBV20-1 and TRBJ1-5, with D perhaps TRBD1 (6 bases). The CDR3 loop spans 13 amino acids. CDR1 is DFQATT, CDR2 SNEGSKA, per germline (reference sequence). Trimming stripped 3 bases from V and 5 bases from J, with 11 bases between.

This clonotype was picked up many times. V is TRBV5-1 and J is TRBJ2-2; the D gene is possibly TRBD1 (5 bases). The CDR3 has 14 amino acids. V lost 5 bases to trimming and J lost 3 bases, with 11 bases between them. Germline V gene data show CDR1 as SGHRS and CDR2 as YFSETQ. CDR3 region: CASSPLGDTGELFF. CDR3 sequence (DNA): TGCGCCAGCAGTCCGCTAGGGGACACCGGGGAGCTGTTTTTT.

V and J are TRBV14 and TRBJ2-2; 7 bases agree with TRBD1. The V and J ends lost 5 bases and 5 bases, in that order; junction bases with no gene match: 8. The CDR3 is 15 residues long. Germline lookup yields CDR1 SGHDN and CDR2 FVKESK. The CDR3 DNA reads TGTGCCAGCAGCTCCCACAGGGGTAGGACCGGGGAGCTGTTTTTT. This encodes CASSSHRGRTGELFF.

This clonotype was seen a handful of times. CDR3 sequence reads: CASSKDSDYGYTF. In DNA, the CDR3 is TGTGCCAGCAGCAAGGACAGTGACTATGGCTACACCTTC. This chain links TRBV12-3 or TRBV12-4 with TRBJ1-2; D is perhaps TRBD1 (6 bases). The CDR3 runs to 13 residues. Trimming left V 6 bases short and J 3 bases short, with 11 bases between.

This sequence joins TRBV20-1 and TRBJ2-2, with 9 nucleotides matching TRBD1. In germline, CDR1 is DFQATT, CDR2 SNEGSKA (reference sequence). The CDR3 contains 15 residues. V lost 6 bases and J lost 6; bases outside the gene matches: 11. The CDR3 region has the DNA TGCAGTGCCAACCCCGGGACAGGGCGCGCCGGGGAGCTGTTTTTT. Translated: CSANPGTGRAGELFF.

The chain couples TRBV27 to TRBJ2-2; 9 bases agree with TRBD2. The J segment lost 1 base and the V segment lost 0 bases, leaving 0 bases of the junction unmatched. The CDR3 has 16 amino acids. In germline, CDR1 is MNHEY, CDR2 SMNVEV (reference sequence). The CDR3 reads CASSLSTSGNTGELFF. In DNA, the CDR3 is TGTGCCAGCAGTTTATCGACTAGCGGGAACACCGGGGAGCTGTTTTTT.

This clonotype has just a few counts. The chain links TRBV12-3 or TRBV12-4 to TRBJ2-2; 8 nucleotides line up with TRBD2. The CDR3 length is 15 residues. J was trimmed by 6 bases and V by 6 bases; bases with no gene match: 9. This CDR3 reads CASRTSGGLSGELFF. CDR3 DNA: TGTGCCAGCAGAACGTCGGGGGGGCTATCCGGGGAGCTGTTTTTT.

This chain connects TRBV5-1 to TRBJ2-5; TRBD2 aligns across 9 bases. Trimming took 1 base from V and 4 from J; bases not matched to a gene: 8. The V gene's germline CDR1 is SGHRS and CDR2 YFSETQ. The CDR3 is made up of 16 amino acids. In DNA, the CDR3 is TGCGCCAGCAGCTTGAGGGTAGCGGGAGTCGGAGAGACCCAGTACTTC. Protein: CASSLRVAGVGETQYF.

The chain combines TRBV12-3 or TRBV12-4 with TRBJ1-2, with D uncertain. V lost 10 bases and J lost 2, with 14 bases in between. The CDR3 has 13 residues. The CDR3 sequence: CAIMWEHNYGYTF. CDR3 DNA: TGTGCCATTATGTGGGAACACAACTATGGCTACACCTTC.

This clonotype turned up a few times. The chain uses TRBV27 and TRBJ2-2, with 9 bases fitting TRBD1. CDR1 and CDR2 (germline): MNHEY, SMNVEV (reference sequence). The CDR3 spans 14 residues. V lost 6 bases to trimming and J lost 6 bases; unmatched junction nucleotides: 5. This chain's CDR3 is CASSETGGPGELFF. CDR3 in DNA: TGTGCCAGCAGCGAGACAGGGGGTCCCGGGGAGCTGTTTTTT.

This clonotype occurred many times. V is TRBV3-1 and J is TRBJ2-1; no firm D call. The germline V gene has CDR1 LGHDT and CDR2 YNNKEL (reference sequence). V lost 7 bases and J 2 bases, leaving 12 bases between the germline ends. The CDR3 length is 14 residues. The CDR3 reads CASKATSTYNEQFF. DNA for the CDR3: TGTGCCAGCAAGGCGACTTCGACCTACAATGAGCAGTTCTTC.

This clonotype turned up a few times. The chain is built from TRBV20-1 and TRBJ2-5; possibly TRBD2 for D (5 bases). Trimming cost V 3 bases and J 3 bases, with 8 bases left between them. The CDR3 loop spans 12 amino acids. Looked up from germline, CDR1 is DFQATT and CDR2 is SNEGSKA (reference sequence). The CDR3 DNA sequence: TGCAGTGCTAGTACGGGAAAAGAGACCCAGTACTTC. Amino acids: CSASTGKETQYF.

This clonotype was counted at least ten times. This chain uses TRBV4-1 with TRBJ1-5, with D uncertain. Trimming stripped 1 base from V and 0 bases from J, with 10 bases between. Germline V gene data show CDR1 as MGHRA and CDR2 as YSYEKL. CDR3 size: 16 residues. The CDR3 nucleotides read TGCGCCAGCAGCCAAGTTCGTCCGGATAGCAATCAGCCCCAGCATTTT. It codes for CASSQVRPDSNQPQHF.

Ten or more counts support this clonotype. V usage is TRBV20-1 and J usage is TRBJ1-1; no firm D call. The CDR3 has 13 amino acids. CDR1 DFQATT and CDR2 SNEGSKA come from the germline V gene (reference sequence). The V and J ends lost 5 bases and 4 bases respectively, with 14 bases between them. The CDR3, as DNA: TGCAGTGCTGGTACTCGACGAGTCACTGAAGCTTTCTTT. Translating gives CSAGTRRVTEAFF.

This clonotype has a handful of counts. This chain joins TRBV5-1 and TRBJ2-2; 16 bases are shared with TRBD2. Trimming took 4 bases from V and 6 from J; bases not matched to a gene: 9. Germline loops: CDR1 SGHRS, CDR2 YFSETQ. This CDR3 is built from 18 residues. The CDR3 spells CASSAGTSGRATAGELFF. The CDR3 region has the DNA TGCGCCAGCAGCGCAGGGACTAGCGGGAGGGCCACCGCCGGGGAGCTGTTTTTT.

There are a few counts of this clonotype. The genes are TRBV15 and TRBJ2-3; no reliable D call. Trimming pared 0 bases from V and 1 base from J, leaving 17 bases between. This CDR3 is built from 18 residues. Germline assignment: CDR1 LNHNV and CDR2 YYDKDF (reference sequence). For the CDR3, the DNA is TGTGCCACCAGCAGAGACCTCCTGACTGGCGGCCGCACAGATACGCAGTATTTT. This encodes CATSRDLLTGGRTDTQYF. Filled out from reference TRBV15 and TRBJ2-3, the complete variable domain reads DAMVIQNPRYQVTQFGKPVTLSCSQTLNHNVMYWYQQKSSQAPKLLFHYYDKDFNNEADTPDNFQSRRPNTSFCFLDIRSPGLGDTAMYLCATSRDLLTGGRTDTQYFGPGTRLTVL.